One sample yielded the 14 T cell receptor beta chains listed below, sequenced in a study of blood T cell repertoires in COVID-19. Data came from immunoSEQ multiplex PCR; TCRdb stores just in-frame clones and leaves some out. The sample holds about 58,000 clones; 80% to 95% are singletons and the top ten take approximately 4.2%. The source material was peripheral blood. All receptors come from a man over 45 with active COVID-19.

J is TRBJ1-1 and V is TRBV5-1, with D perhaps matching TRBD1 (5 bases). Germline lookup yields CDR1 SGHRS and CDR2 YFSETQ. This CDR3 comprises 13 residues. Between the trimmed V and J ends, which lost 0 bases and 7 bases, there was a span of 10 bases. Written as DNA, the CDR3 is TGCGCCAGCAGCTTGGGGGGCACGGGTGAAGCTTTCTTT. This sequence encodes CASSLGGTGEAFF.

In DNA form, the CDR3 reads TGTGCCAGTAGTATAGACAGGGGTAGTAGCGGGGAGCTGTTTTTT. Protein sequence: CASSIDRGSSGELFF. The genes are TRBV19 and TRBJ2-2; possible D gene TRBD1, 6 bases. Germline V CDR1 and CDR2: LNHDA, SQIVND (reference sequence). Trimming left V 0 bases short and J 7 bases short, with 12 bases between. The CDR3 loop spans 15 amino acids.

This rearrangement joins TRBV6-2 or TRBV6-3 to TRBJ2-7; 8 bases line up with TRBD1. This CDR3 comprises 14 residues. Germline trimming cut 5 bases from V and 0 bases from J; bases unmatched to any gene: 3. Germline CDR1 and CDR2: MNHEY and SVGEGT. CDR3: CASSKQGDSYEQYF. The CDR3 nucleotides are TGTGCCAGCAGTAAACAGGGGGACTCCTACGAGCAGTACTTC.

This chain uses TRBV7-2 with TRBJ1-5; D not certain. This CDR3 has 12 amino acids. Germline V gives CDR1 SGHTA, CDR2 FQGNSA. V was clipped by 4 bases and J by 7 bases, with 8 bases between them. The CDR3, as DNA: TGTGCCAGCAGCTCTCAGGCCCAGCCCCAGCATTTT. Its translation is CASSSQAQPQHF. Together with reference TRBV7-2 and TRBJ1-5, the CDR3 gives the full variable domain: GAGVSQSPSNKVTEKGKDVELRCDPISGHTALYWYRQSLGQGLEFLIYFQGNSAPDKSGLPSDRFSAERTGGSVSTLTIQRTQQEDSAVYLCASSSQAQPQHFGDGTRLSIL.

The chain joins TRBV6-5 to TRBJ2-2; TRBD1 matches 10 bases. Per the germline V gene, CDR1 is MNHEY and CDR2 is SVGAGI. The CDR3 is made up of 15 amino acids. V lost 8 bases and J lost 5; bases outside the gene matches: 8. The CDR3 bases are TGTGCCAGCGCTGACAGGGGGCGATGGACCGGGGAGCTGTTTTTT. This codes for CASADRGRWTGELFF.

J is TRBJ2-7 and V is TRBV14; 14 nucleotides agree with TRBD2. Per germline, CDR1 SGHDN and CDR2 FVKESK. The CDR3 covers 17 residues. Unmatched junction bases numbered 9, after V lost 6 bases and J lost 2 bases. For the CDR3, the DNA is TGTGCCAGCAGTCAGAGGACTAGCGGGAGGATCACCTACGAGCAGTACTTC. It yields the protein CASSQRTSGRITYEQYF.

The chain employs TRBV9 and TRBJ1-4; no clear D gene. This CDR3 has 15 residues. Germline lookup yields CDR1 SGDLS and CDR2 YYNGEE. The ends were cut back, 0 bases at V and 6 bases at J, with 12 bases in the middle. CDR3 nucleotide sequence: TGTGCCAGCAGCGTAGGAGGGAGTTGGGATGAAAAACTGTTTTTT. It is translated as CASSVGGSWDEKLFF. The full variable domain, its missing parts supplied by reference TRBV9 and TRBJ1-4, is DSGVTQTPKHLITATGQRVTLRCSPRSGDLSVYWYQQSLDQGLQFLIQYYNGEERAKGNILERFSAQQFPDLHSELNLSSLELGDSALYFCASSVGGSWDEKLFFGSGTQLSVL.

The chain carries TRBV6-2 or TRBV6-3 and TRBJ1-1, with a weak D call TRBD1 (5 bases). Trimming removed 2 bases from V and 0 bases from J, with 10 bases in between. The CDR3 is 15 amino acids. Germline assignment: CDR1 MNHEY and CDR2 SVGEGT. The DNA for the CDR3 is TGTGCCAGCAGTTACCCGACAGTTGTGAACACTGAAGCTTTCTTT. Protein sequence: CASSYPTVVNTEAFF.

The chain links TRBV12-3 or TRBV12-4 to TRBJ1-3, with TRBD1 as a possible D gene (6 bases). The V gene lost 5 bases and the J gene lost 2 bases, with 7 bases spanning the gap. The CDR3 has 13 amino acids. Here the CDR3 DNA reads TGTGCCAGCAGTCGGACAGCTGGAAACACCATATATTTT. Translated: CASSRTAGNTIYF.

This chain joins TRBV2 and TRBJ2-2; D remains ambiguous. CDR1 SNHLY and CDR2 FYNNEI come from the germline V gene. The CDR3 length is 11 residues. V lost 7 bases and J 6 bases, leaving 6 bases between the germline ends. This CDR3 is CASNQAGELFF. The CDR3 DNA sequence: TGTGCCAGCAACCAGGCCGGGGAGCTGTTTTTT.

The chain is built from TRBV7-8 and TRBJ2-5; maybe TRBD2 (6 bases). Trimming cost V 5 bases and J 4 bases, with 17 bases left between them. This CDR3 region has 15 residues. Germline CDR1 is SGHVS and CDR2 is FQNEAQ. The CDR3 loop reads CASSSNQGGRETQYF. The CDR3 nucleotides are TGTGCCAGCAGCAGTAATCAGGGAGGCAGAGAGACCCAGTACTTC.

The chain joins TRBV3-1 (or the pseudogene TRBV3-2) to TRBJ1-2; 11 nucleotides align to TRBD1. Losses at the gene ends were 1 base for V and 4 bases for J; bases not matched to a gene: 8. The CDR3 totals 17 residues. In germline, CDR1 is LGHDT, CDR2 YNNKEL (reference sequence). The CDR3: CASSQGTGGAVGYGYTF. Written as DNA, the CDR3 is TGTGCCAGCAGCCAAGGGACAGGGGGCGCGGTGGGCTATGGCTACACCTTC.

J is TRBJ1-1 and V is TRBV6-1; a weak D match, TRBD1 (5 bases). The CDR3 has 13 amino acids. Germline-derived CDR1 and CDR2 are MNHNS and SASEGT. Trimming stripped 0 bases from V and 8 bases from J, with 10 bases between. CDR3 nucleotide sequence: TGTGCCAGCAGTGAAGCCCCGGGGGGAGAAGCTTTCTTT. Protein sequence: CASSEAPGGEAFF.

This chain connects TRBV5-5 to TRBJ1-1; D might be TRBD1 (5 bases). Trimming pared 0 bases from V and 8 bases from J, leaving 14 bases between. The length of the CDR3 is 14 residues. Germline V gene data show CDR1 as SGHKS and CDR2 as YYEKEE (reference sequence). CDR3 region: CASSLASDAGEAFF. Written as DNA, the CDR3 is TGTGCCAGCAGCTTGGCCTCCGATGCAGGGGAAGCTTTCTTT. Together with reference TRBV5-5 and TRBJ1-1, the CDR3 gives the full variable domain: DAGVTQSPTHLIKTRGQQVTLRCSPISGHKSVSWYQQVLGQGPQFIFQYYEKEERGRGNFPDRFSARQFPNYSSELNVNALLLGDSALYLCASSLASDAGEAFFGQGTRLTVV.